The 23 T cell receptor beta chains below were found in one sample sequenced in a study of shared clonotypes between healthy human individuals. The repertoire was sequenced with immunoSEQ multiplex PCR; TCRdb's copy has only in-frame clones and lacks some. The data hold just over 2,000,000 clones, with over 85% observed a single time. The sequenced sample consisted of naive CD4+ T cells sorted from blood. Sample subset: CD45RA+ positively selected. These receptors all come from a man between 18 and 35 years old in good health.

A remark on this clone: Other DNA sequences in this specimen translate into the identical CDR3. This chain uses TRBV21-1 with TRBJ2-7; TRBD1 reflects the table's D call only, with no check against the DNA. TRBV21-1 is noted as a pseudogene. The CDR3 sequence is 13 residues long. The CDR3 sequence: CASSKQGAYEQYF. The CDR3 DNA is TGTGCCAGCAGCAAACAGGGGGCTTACGAGCAGTACTTC.

CDR3 coding DNA: TGTGCCAGCAGCCCAAGGACAGTTTACAATGAGCAGTTCTTC. This codes for CASSPRTVYNEQFF. The chain combines TRBV5-6 with TRBJ2-1; a weak D match, TRBD1 (6 bases). Germline V gene lookup returns CDR1 SGHDT and CDR2 YYEEEE. V was cut by 4 bases and J by 4 bases, with 12 bases left in between. The CDR3 has 14 residues.

The chain couples TRBV2 to TRBJ1-2; 7 bases align to TRBD1. This CDR3 contains 14 residues. V lost 0 bases and J lost 5; bases outside the gene matches: 3. Looked up from germline, CDR1 is SNHLY and CDR2 is FYNNEI. The CDR3 DNA reads as TGTGCCAGCAGTGAAGCTAGGGGGCTTTATGGCTACACCTTC. Its protein is CASSEARGLYGYTF.

The CDR3 DNA follows: TGCGCCAGCAGCCAAGATCGGGTTAACTCACCCCTCCACTTT. Translation: CASSQDRVNSPLHF. The V call is TRBV4-1, the J call TRBJ1-6; D ambiguous. CDR3 length: 14 amino acids. V was cut by 0 bases and J by 10 bases, with 10 bases left in between. CDR1 is MGHRA and CDR2 is YSYEKL in the germline V gene.

V is TRBV10-3 and J is TRBJ1-1; perhaps TRBD1 as D (5 bases). The CDR3 loop spans 16 amino acids. V lost 0 bases and J lost 0, with 11 bases in between. Looked up from germline, CDR1 is ENHRY and CDR2 is SYGVKD. The CDR3 loop reads CAISESKPGMNTEAFF. The CDR3 DNA is TGTGCCATCAGTGAGTCGAAGCCAGGGATGAACACTGAAGCTTTCTTT.

The chain joins TRBV19 to TRBJ2-7; 9 bases match TRBD1. The germline V gene has CDR1 LNHDA and CDR2 SQIVND (reference sequence). Trimming at V came to 5 bases and at J to 6 bases, leaving 14 bases not matched to a gene. The CDR3 is 16 residues long. The CDR3 loop is CASSSRQGGNSAEQYF. CDR3 in DNA: TGTGCCAGTAGTTCTCGACAGGGGGGGAATTCCGCCGAGCAGTACTTC.

Notes on this clone: One end of the junction is discordant with germline, which a read error may explain. The V call is TRBV7-7, the J call TRBJ2-1; D possibly corresponds to TRBD2 (6 bases). The germline V gene has CDR1 SSHAT and CDR2 FNYEAQ (reference sequence). The CDR3 runs 13 residues. In DNA, the CDR3 is TGTGCTAGCAGCCAGACTAGGATGAATGAGCAGTTCTTC. This translates into CASSQTRMNEQFF.

The gene calls are TRBV19 and TRBJ1-5; 10 positions agree with TRBD1. The germline CDR1 and CDR2 sequences are LNHDA and SQIVND (reference sequence). V shed 6 bases, J shed 0 bases, and the junction held 2 bases outside the gene matches. The CDR3 has 15 amino acids. For the CDR3, the DNA is TGTGCCAGTAGGGACAGGGGGACTAGCAATCAGCCCCAGCATTTT. It encodes CASRDRGTSNQPQHF. Full variable domain (rest looked up from reference TRBV19 and TRBJ1-5): DGGITQSPKYLFRKEGQNVTLSCEQNLNHDAMYWYRQDPGQGLRLIYYSQIVNDFQKGDIAEGYSVSREKKESFPLTVTSAQKNPTAFYLCASRDRGTSNQPQHFGDGTRLSIL.

The V call is TRBV7-8, the J call TRBJ1-1; D possibly corresponds to TRBD1 (5 bases). CDR3 length equals 12 residues. V was clipped by 1 base and J by 10 bases, with 10 bases between them. Germline loops: CDR1 SGHVS, CDR2 FQNEAQ. CDR3 region: CASSLVPGGAFF. The DNA of the CDR3 is TGTGCCAGCAGCTTAGTCCCGGGGGGAGCTTTCTTT.

The chain links TRBV14 to TRBJ2-7; D may be TRBD1 (6 bases). CDR3 length equals 16 residues. V was trimmed by 0 bases and J by 2 bases, leaving 14 bases between them. From germline, CDR1 is SGHDN and CDR2 FVKESK. The CDR3 DNA reads TGTGCCAGCAGCCAAGATTCTAACAGGGCCGCCTACGAGCAGTACTTC. It yields the protein CASSQDSNRAAYEQYF.

The V call is TRBV30, the J call TRBJ1-4; D is possibly TRBD1 (5 bases). V was shortened by 2 bases and J by 5 bases, with 12 bases between the two germline ends. The V gene's germline CDR1 is GTSNPN and CDR2 SVGIG (reference sequence). The CDR3 covers 14 residues. The CDR3 nucleotides read TGTGCCTGGAGTCTCGGGCAGGGCAATGAAAAACTGTTTTTT. Its protein product is CAWSLGQGNEKLFF.

The chain uses TRBV30 and TRBJ1-4, with 8 bases identical to TRBD1. The germline V gene has CDR1 GTSNPN and CDR2 SVGIG (reference sequence). The junction had 3 bases not matched to a gene; V was cut back by 3 bases and J by 3 bases. The CDR3 contains 14 residues. In DNA, the CDR3 is TGTGCCTGGAGAATGACAGGGGCTAATGAAAAACTGTTTTTT. Translating it yields CAWRMTGANEKLFF.

V usage is TRBV10-3 and J usage is TRBJ2-1; 11 bases fit TRBD2. This CDR3 has 15 amino acids. CDR1 ENHRY and CDR2 SYGVKD come from the germline V gene. The V segment lost 7 bases and the J segment 9 bases; nucleotides outside the gene matches: 11. The CDR3 region has the DNA TGTGCCATCACCCAACTAGCGGGAGAAGCGGGTGAGCAGTTCTTC. Protein: CAITQLAGEAGEQFF.

The chain uses TRBV18 and TRBJ2-1, with 12 bases matching TRBD2. The V segment lost 3 bases and the J segment 8 bases; nucleotides outside the gene matches: 5. CDR3 length equals 15 residues. CDR1 KGHSH and CDR2 LQKENI come from the germline V gene. The CDR3, as DNA: TGTGCCAGCTCACCGTTACTAGCGGGAGGAGATGAGCAGTTCTTC. This translates into CASSPLLAGGDEQFF.

In DNA form, the CDR3 reads TGTGCCAGCAGTGTAACTTTGGGTCCCTCGGGACAGGGGAACTATGGCTACACCTTC. This gives the protein CASSVTLGPSGQGNYGYTF. This rearrangement joins TRBV6-1 to TRBJ1-2, with 10 bases identical to TRBD1. Germline CDR1 is MNHNS and CDR2 is SASEGT. CDR3 size: 19 residues. Trimming took 4 bases from V and 2 from J; bases not matched to a gene: 16.

The rearrangement joins TRBV25-1 to TRBJ2-7; 7 bases map to TRBD1. The CDR3 has 15 amino acids. Germline CDR1 and CDR2: MGHDK and SYGVNS. V lost 1 base, J lost 5 bases, and 8 bases stayed unmatched. The CDR3: CASSEWAGGGNEQYF. Written as DNA, the CDR3 is TGTGCCAGCAGTGAATGGGCAGGGGGTGGAAACGAGCAGTACTTC.

The J gene is TRBJ2-1, the V gene TRBV27, with TRBD2 matching over 7 bases. Germline trimming cut 6 bases from V and 14 bases from J; bases unmatched to any gene: 13. The CDR3 sequence is 13 residues long. The germline CDR1 and CDR2 sequences are MNHEY and SMNVEV (reference sequence). CDR3 DNA: TGTGCCAGCAGCCTGAGCGGGGAGCGTGTTGAGTTCTTC. Translated: CASSLSGERVEFF.

V gene TRBV5-1 combines with J gene TRBJ2-2, with 7 bases aligning to TRBD2. Trimming cost V 6 bases and J 3 bases; bases outside gene matches: 8. The CDR3 consists of 15 residues. The germline CDR1 and CDR2 sequences are SGHRS and YFSETQ. CDR3 loop: CASKHLAGDTGELFF. The CDR3 nucleotides read TGCGCCAGCAAGCATTTGGCGGGGGACACCGGGGAGCTGTTTTTT.

In its sample, this clone was seen once. The rearrangement links TRBV5-1 to TRBJ2-1; maybe TRBD2 (6 bases). V was pared by 4 bases and J by 8 bases, with 16 bases between. This CDR3 contains 14 residues. The V gene's germline CDR1 is SGHRS and CDR2 YFSETQ. CDR3 nucleotides: TGCGCCAGCAGCCTGGAGGGTCGTGTCGATGAGCAGTTCTTC. Amino acid sequence: CASSLEGRVDEQFF.

V gene TRBV7-2 combines with J gene TRBJ1-4, with TRBD1 as a possible D gene (5 bases). Trimming removed 5 bases at V and 12 bases at J, with 19 bases between. The germline V gene has CDR1 SGHTA and CDR2 FQGNSA. The CDR3 is 14 amino acids. The DNA for the CDR3 is TGTGCCAGCAGCCTGTCGCAGGGTCGGGGTGAACTGTTTTTT. It specifies CASSLSQGRGELFF.

The J gene is TRBJ1-2, the V gene TRBV5-3; no clear D. TRBV5-3 is identified as an open reading frame with a role that is uncertain. The ends were cut back, 4 bases at V and 2 bases at J, with 12 bases in the middle. The CDR3 has 14 amino acids. The CDR3 sequence: CARSMTPENYGYTF. DNA of the CDR3: TGTGCCAGAAGCATGACCCCTGAGAACTATGGCTACACCTTC.

The chain recombines TRBV7-2 with TRBJ1-2, with 8 positions matching TRBD1. From germline, CDR1 is SGHTA and CDR2 FQGNSA. The J segment lost 4 bases and the V segment lost 1 base, leaving 8 bases of the junction unmatched. There are 16 residues in the CDR3. DNA of the CDR3: TGTGCCAGCAGCTTAGAAGCCCCCGGACAGGGCTATGGCTACACCTTC. Encoded protein: CASSLEAPGQGYGYTF.

The chain joins TRBV7-2 to TRBJ2-7; no clear D. Between the trimmed V and J ends, which lost 2 bases and 2 bases, there was a span of 10 bases. Germline CDR1 and CDR2: SGHTA and FQGNSA. The CDR3 extends over 14 amino acids. DNA for the CDR3: TGTGCCAGCAGCTTAAACGGTCAGGCCTACGAGCAGTACTTC. The encoded protein is CASSLNGQAYEQYF. The complete variable domain, with remaining parts taken from reference TRBV7-2 and TRBJ2-7, reads GAGVSQSPSNKVTEKGKDVELRCDPISGHTALYWYRQSLGQGLEFLIYFQGNSAPDKSGLPSDRFSAERTGGSVSTLTIQRTQQEDSAVYLCASSLNGQAYEQYFGPGTRLTVT.